This TCR beta chain was found in a study of shared clonotypes between healthy human individuals (dated by TCRdb to about 2020). About the investigation overall: The cohort included three men and a couple of women between 18 and 49 years of age. For each donor, three plates each were used for CD4 naive and CD4 memory, two plates were used for CD8 naive, and one plate was used for CD8 memory. Between about 0.8 and 9.5 billion PBMCs per donor were obtained by leukapheresis. To estimate repertoire size and how much clonotype sharing occurs between individuals, the study deeply sequenced the blood TCR repertoires of about 5 healthy adults. To increase sequencing depth and limit assay-specific biases, different laboratories used diverse techniques to prepare libraries and sequence TCR repertoires.

For this clone: Its binding antigen is unknown. No much larger clonotype is one base removed from it; base qualities were not supplied.

Overall results and qualifications from the work: The genetic and exposure-history diversity represented was limited by the small number of donors. Sampling was limited to blood, and TCR repertoires in tissue likely differ from TCR repertoires in blood. Compared with non-shared clonotypes, the clonotypes found in all four sorted-subset donors had higher generation probabilities. Naive subsets generally had larger estimated clonotype richness than memory subsets did. Even with the large sequencing depth, rarefaction of the sorted-subset datasets indicated that sequencing was incomplete. Pairwise subsampling indicated that sequencing depth was expected to affect the degree of clonotype sharing among donors. Sharing across several donors was observed for approximately 5% of naive CD4, over 3% of naive CD8, 2% to 2.5% of memory CD4, and roughly 0.4% of memory CD8 clonotypes.

V is reduced by 1 base and J by 1 base, leaving a spacing of 5 bases between them. Based on the germline V gene, the CDR1 and CDR2 sequences are MDHEN and SYDVKM. CDR3 length: 14 amino acids, cysteine to phenylalanine. Just the 42-base CDR3 DNA is kept, in frame starting at base 1. Using the deep immunoSEQ assay, TCR CDR3 regions were amplified from genomic DNA by multiplex PCR. Extracted genomic DNA from each cell subset was spread evenly across all wells of several immunoSEQ 96-well plates, with each plate serving as a replicate. For sorted subsets, approximately 0.2 ug of genomic DNA, equivalent to 25,000 to 30,000 T cell genomes, went into each replicate PCR. Purified libraries were quantified with a Qubit 3.0 fluorometer, sized on a Bioanalyzer 2100, and re-quantified with the KAPA Library Quantification kit. Every immunoSEQ 96-well plate was sequenced on a dedicated single-read 150-cycle Illumina NextSeq 550 flow cell. The study's processing was this. Because the immunoSEQ output held only junctional sequences and lacked quality scores, the filtering could not match the filtering applied to full-length reads. To assign V/J genes and CDR3, sequences were annotated against IMGT germline references using PyIR, a Python wrapper for IgBLAST v1.9. Reads were removed for weak V/J assignments (E-value above 1e-6), missing CDR3, stop codons, out-of-frame junctions, or ambiguous translated residues. A V3J clonotype was defined by an identical inferred V gene, J gene, and CDR3 amino acid sequence. Percentage overlap between repertoires was computed as shared unique clonotypes divided by the size of the smaller repertoire. Three approaches were used to assess repertoire richness: RTK rarefaction, the Chao1 estimator, and Recon v2.1 estimates of unobserved clonotypes. Generation probabilities were computed with OLGA for all TCRbeta clonotypes obtained by the gDNA method from several donors. As stored in TCRdb, this immuneACCESS dataset retains in-frame rearrangements with V and J assigned. A fraction of the clones does not appear; measured against another copy, unresolved V genes explain less than half of the discrepancy, and the remainder lacks a known reason. For V, J and clone size, that table is used; D and trimming come from the DNA. For this sample there are over a million clones; 75% to 80% appear just once. Of the sample, roughly 0.65% falls within the top ten clones.

The donors were healthy, HIV-negative adults who had no recently reported acute infections or vaccinations. All donors were Caucasian adults living in Nashville, Tennessee, USA. CD4+ T cells were enriched by magnetic negative selection, after which naive cells were positively selected on CD45RA and the negative fraction was taken as the memory subset. Blood was obtained by leukapheresis, after which PBMCs were separated by Ficoll-Histopaque density gradient centrifugation and cryopreserved in liquid nitrogen vapor phase. Analytical flow cytometry was used to check the purity and quantity of each magnetically sorted T cell population. From each sorted fraction, genomic DNA was isolated and quantified by UV absorbance on a Nanodrop 2000c.

The chain is assembled from TRBV28 and TRBJ1-3, with no confident D gene call. The source is a man aged 18 to 35 in good health. Some clones in this sample may be carry-over from other donors' samples. The sample taken for sequencing was memory CD4+ T cells from PBMCs. The cell subset or site label on this specimen signifies: CD45RA-negative fraction. The CDR3 reads as follows: CASSLFPSGNTIYF. The DNA is TGTGCCAGCAGTTTATTCCCTTCTGGAAACACCATATATTTT.